The rows below give T cell receptor beta chains drawn from one sample of a study of cytomegalovirus exposure and HLA in healthy donors. The assay was immunoSEQ multiplex PCR, and TCRdb's table has in-frame clones only and misses some. This table holds under 150,000 clones, around 75% found once. The sequenced sample consisted of PBMCs. The source is a female donor in good health and CMV-seronegative. Each CDR3 is given with its conserved first and last residue. D genes are given only for firm matches. Rows give clone size only sometimes, using once, few, many, or a class for an expanded clone.

clone size: -; V gene: TRBV5-4; D gene: TRBD2; J gene: TRBJ2-3; CDR3 DNA: TGTGCCAGCAGCTTGGGGACTAGCGGGGGGTTAGATACGCAGTATTTT; CDR3 protein: CASSLGTSGGLDTQYF
clone size: -; V gene: TRBV15; D gene: -; J gene: TRBJ1-5; CDR3 DNA: TGTGCCACCAGCAGAGATTTGGGCCTCGAGCCCCAGCATTTT; CDR3 protein: CATSRDLGLEPQHF
clone size: -; V gene: TRBV29-1; D gene: TRBD2; J gene: TRBJ2-7; CDR3 DNA: TGCAGCGTTATCGTGGTCAGCCGGACACCTATAGCGGGTCCGGGGGGGGAGCAGTACTTC; CDR3 protein: CSVIVVSRTPIAGPGGEQYF
clone size: -; V gene: TRBV30; D gene: TRBD1; J gene: TRBJ1-2; CDR3 DNA: TGTGCCTTCAATCAGGGGGCCTATGGCTACACCTTC; CDR3 protein: CAFNQGAYGYTF
clone size: -; V gene: TRBV7-2; D gene: -; J gene: TRBJ2-5; CDR3 DNA: TGTGCCAGCAGCTTACAGGGTTCAGAGACCCAGTACTTC; CDR3 protein: CASSLQGSETQYF
clone size: -; V gene: TRBV7-6; D gene: TRBD2; J gene: TRBJ2-1; CDR3 DNA: TGTGCCAGCAGCTTAGGGACTAGCGGTTTGTACAATGAGCAGTTCTTC; CDR3 protein: CASSLGTSGLYNEQFF
clone size: -; V gene: TRBV28; D gene: TRBD1; J gene: TRBJ1-5; CDR3 DNA: TGTGCCAGCAGCCCGGGGCAGGGGGCTTATAGCAATCAGCCCCAGCATTTT; CDR3 protein: CASSPGQGAYSNQPQHF
clone size: -; V gene: TRBV30; D gene: -; J gene: TRBJ2-3; CDR3 DNA: TGTGCCTGGAACATGGTCATTAGCACAGATACGCAGTATTTT; CDR3 protein: CAWNMVISTDTQYF
clone size: -; V gene: TRBV7-9; D gene: -; J gene: TRBJ1-1; CDR3 DNA: TGTGCCAGCAGCCCGGGTCGGAGGAGCACTGAAGCTTTCTTT; CDR3 protein: CASSPGRRSTEAFF
clone size: -; V gene: TRBV30; D gene: -; J gene: TRBJ1-5; CDR3 DNA: TGTGCCTGGAGTCCGGGGAGCAATCAGCCCCAGCATTTT; CDR3 protein: CAWSPGSNQPQHF
clone size: -; V gene: TRBV5-4; D gene: -; J gene: TRBJ2-7; CDR3 DNA: TGTGCCAGCAGCAGGAGTCCTTCCTACGAGCAGTACTTC; CDR3 protein: CASSRSPSYEQYF
clone size: -; V gene: TRBV14; D gene: TRBD1; J gene: TRBJ2-3; CDR3 DNA: TGTGCCAGCAGCCAAACAGGGGGAACTAGCACAGATACGCAGTATTTT; CDR3 protein: CASSQTGGTSTDTQYF
clone size: -; V gene: TRBV7-9; D gene: -; J gene: TRBJ1-1; CDR3 DNA: TGTGCCAGCAGCTTAGGGACAGAAGCTTTCTTT; CDR3 protein: CASSLGTEAFF
clone size: few; V gene: TRBV19; D gene: TRBD2; J gene: TRBJ2-1; CDR3 DNA: TGTGCCAGTAGTATTGGGGCTAGCGGGAGCGTTGGGGAGCAGTTCTTC; CDR3 protein: CASSIGASGSVGEQFF
clone size: -; V gene: TRBV27; D gene: TRBD1; J gene: TRBJ1-2; CDR3 DNA: TGTGCCAGCAGTTCGGGGACAGCGAGTATCTATGGCTACACCTTC; CDR3 protein: CASSSGTASIYGYTF
clone size: -; V gene: TRBV2; D gene: TRBD2; J gene: TRBJ2-1; CDR3 DNA: TGTGCCAGCAGTGAAGCAGGCACTAGCGGCTTCTACAATGAGCAGTTCTTC; CDR3 protein: CASSEAGTSGFYNEQFF
clone size: -; V gene: TRBV27; D gene: TRBD2; J gene: TRBJ2-1; CDR3 DNA: TGTGCCAGCAGTCCCACCGGGACTAGCGGGAGGGCCGGGGAGCAGTTCTTC; CDR3 protein: CASSPTGTSGRAGEQFF
clone size: -; V gene: TRBV5-1; D gene: TRBD2; J gene: TRBJ2-5; CDR3 DNA: TGCGCCAGCAGCTTGGGGACTAGCGGGAGGGCGAGCCAAGAGACCCAGTACTTC; CDR3 protein: CASSLGTSGRASQETQYF
clone size: -; V gene: TRBV10-3; D gene: TRBD1; J gene: TRBJ2-7; CDR3 DNA: TGTGCCATCAGCCCGCGGACAGGGGACCCCTACGAGCAGTACTTC; CDR3 protein: CAISPRTGDPYEQYF
clone size: once; V gene: TRBV5-1; D gene: TRBD1; J gene: TRBJ1-3; CDR3 DNA: TGCGCCAGCAGCGAAGGACAGGGTGGGTTTTTCGGAAACACCATATATTTT; CDR3 protein: CASSEGQGGFFGNTIYF
clone size: few; V gene: TRBV12-5; D gene: -; J gene: TRBJ2-7; CDR3 DNA: TGTGCTAGTGGTCCCCGCGACGAGCAGTACTTC; CDR3 protein: CASGPRDEQYF
clone size: -; V gene: TRBV7-2; D gene: TRBD1; J gene: TRBJ1-2; CDR3 DNA: TGTGCCAGCAGCCTGGGACAGAGCTCTGGCTACACCTTC; CDR3 protein: CASSLGQSSGYTF
clone size: -; V gene: TRBV2; D gene: -; J gene: TRBJ2-4; CDR3 DNA: TGTGCCAGCAGGCTCGGTCCCAACCTAGCCAAAAACATTCAGTACTTC; CDR3 protein: CASRLGPNLAKNIQYF
clone size: -; V gene: TRBV5-4; D gene: TRBD2; J gene: TRBJ2-7; CDR3 DNA: TGTGCCAGCAGCCCCGGGACTAGCGGAATCTACGAGCAGTACTTC; CDR3 protein: CASSPGTSGIYEQYF
clone size: -; V gene: TRBV2; D gene: -; J gene: TRBJ1-3; CDR3 DNA: TGTGCCAGCAGTGAACCGACAGGATTTAGGGACACCATATATTTT; CDR3 protein: CASSEPTGFRDTIYF
clone size: -; V gene: TRBV19; D gene: -; J gene: TRBJ1-1; CDR3 DNA: TGTGCCAGTAGTGTAAGGGGGAACACTGAAGCTTTCTTT; CDR3 protein: CASSVRGNTEAFF
clone size: few; V gene: TRBV5-4; D gene: TRBD2; J gene: TRBJ2-1; CDR3 DNA: TGTGCCAGCAGCGGGACTAGCGGGCCTTACAATGAGCAGTTCTTC; CDR3 protein: CASSGTSGPYNEQFF
clone size: few; V gene: TRBV6-6; D gene: -; J gene: TRBJ1-5; CDR3 DNA: TGTGCCAGCAGTTACGGGCAGGGGAGTCAGCCCCAGCATTTT; CDR3 protein: CASSYGQGSQPQHF
clone size: -; V gene: TRBV19; D gene: -; J gene: TRBJ2-1; CDR3 DNA: TGTGCCAGCAAAGCCGGCAATGAGCAGTTCTTC; CDR3 protein: CASKAGNEQFF
clone size: once; V gene: TRBV7-9; D gene: -; J gene: TRBJ1-2; CDR3 DNA: TGTGCCAGCAGCTCCAGACAGGAGGCTAACTATGGCTACACCTTC; CDR3 protein: CASSSRQEANYGYTF
clone size: -; V gene: TRBV18; D gene: -; J gene: TRBJ1-1; CDR3 DNA: TGTGCCAGCTCACCCAGGGTTACTGAAGCTTTCTTT; CDR3 protein: CASSPRVTEAFF
clone size: -; V gene: TRBV12-5; D gene: -; J gene: TRBJ2-5; CDR3 DNA: TGTGCTAGTGTGGGTAGGAGACAAGAGACCCAGTACTTC; CDR3 protein: CASVGRRQETQYF
clone size: -; V gene: TRBV2; D gene: TRBD1; J gene: TRBJ1-5; CDR3 DNA: TGTGCCAGCAGGGGGTTGGGGACAGTTAGCAATCAGCCCCAGCATTTT; CDR3 protein: CASRGLGTVSNQPQHF
clone size: -; V gene: TRBV5-4; D gene: -; J gene: TRBJ1-5; CDR3 DNA: TGTGCCAGCAGCTTCCAGGGGAATCAGCCCCAGCATTTT; CDR3 protein: CASSFQGNQPQHF
clone size: few; V gene: TRBV4-1; D gene: -; J gene: TRBJ1-4; CDR3 DNA: TGCGCCAGCAGCCAAAGCCCCTTGACAATCCCACGCGAAAAACTGTTTTTT; CDR3 protein: CASSQSPLTIPREKLFF
clone size: -; V gene: TRBV5-5; D gene: TRBD2; J gene: TRBJ2-1; CDR3 DNA: TGTGCCAGCAGCTTGAGATCTAGCGGGAGCGCCCGGGAGCAGTTCTTC; CDR3 protein: CASSLRSSGSAREQFF
clone size: few; V gene: TRBV5-6; D gene: -; J gene: TRBJ1-1; CDR3 DNA: TGTGCCAGCGGCCGGGCCGGGGGGACTGAAGCTTTCTTT; CDR3 protein: CASGRAGGTEAFF
clone size: -; V gene: TRBV9; D gene: -; J gene: TRBJ1-2; CDR3 DNA: TGTGCCAGCAGCGCACAGAACAGCCCCTATGGCTACACCTTC; CDR3 protein: CASSAQNSPYGYTF
clone size: -; V gene: TRBV6-1; D gene: -; J gene: TRBJ2-5; CDR3 DNA: TGTGCCAGCAGTGCCGGGATGACTTATTTCCAAGAGACCCAGTACTTC; CDR3 protein: CASSAGMTYFQETQYF
clone size: few; V gene: TRBV6-5; D gene: TRBD1; J gene: TRBJ1-6; CDR3 DNA: TGTGCCAGCAGCTACAGGGGGACGAATTCACCCCTCCACTTT; CDR3 protein: CASSYRGTNSPLHF
clone size: few; V gene: TRBV2; D gene: -; J gene: TRBJ2-6; CDR3 DNA: TGTGCCAGCAGCGCCGCGTTCTCTGGGGCCAACGTCCTGACTTTC; CDR3 protein: CASSAAFSGANVLTF
clone size: -; V gene: TRBV6-5; D gene: -; J gene: TRBJ2-5; CDR3 DNA: TGTGCCAGCACCTCGATGGAGGCATTCCAAGAGACCCAGTACTTC; CDR3 protein: CASTSMEAFQETQYF
clone size: -; V gene: TRBV2; D gene: TRBD2; J gene: TRBJ2-3; CDR3 DNA: TGTGCCAGCGAGGCTAGCGGAACAGATACGCAGTATTTT; CDR3 protein: CASEASGTDTQYF
clone size: few; V gene: TRBV6-6; D gene: -; J gene: TRBJ1-3; CDR3 DNA: TGTGCCAGCAGTCCTGGTGTCGGGGGAAACACCATATATTTT; CDR3 protein: CASSPGVGGNTIYF
clone size: -; V gene: TRBV9; D gene: TRBD2; J gene: TRBJ2-3; CDR3 DNA: TGTGCCAGCAGCGTAGAAAATAGCGGGGGAGATACGCAGTATTTT; CDR3 protein: CASSVENSGGDTQYF
clone size: few; V gene: TRBV30; D gene: -; J gene: TRBJ1-1; CDR3 DNA: TGTGCCTGGATCGGGGGGGGAAGGACTGAAGCTTTCTTT; CDR3 protein: CAWIGGGRTEAFF
clone size: -; V gene: TRBV18; D gene: TRBD1; J gene: TRBJ2-1; CDR3 DNA: TGTGCCAGCTCCCCAGGACAGGGGTCGGAGTGGTTCTTC; CDR3 protein: CASSPGQGSEWFF
clone size: -; V gene: TRBV7-6; D gene: -; J gene: TRBJ2-2; CDR3 DNA: TGTGCCAGCAGCCCGGTGGCAGGCAGCGGGGAGCTGTTTTTT; CDR3 protein: CASSPVAGSGELFF
clone size: medium-sized; V gene: TRBV6-4; D gene: -; J gene: TRBJ2-3; CDR3 DNA: TGTGCCAGCAGTGAGTTCCAGGGAATTGATACGCAGTATTTT; CDR3 protein: CASSEFQGIDTQYF
clone size: -; V gene: TRBV9; D gene: -; J gene: TRBJ2-1; CDR3 DNA: TGTGCCAGCAGCGTAGCTGGGGGGTTAGCTGCGGAGGAGCAGTTCTTC; CDR3 protein: CASSVAGGLAAEEQFF
clone size: -; V gene: TRBV7-2; D gene: -; J gene: TRBJ2-4; CDR3 DNA: TGTGCCAGCAGCTTACTTGTGGACTCCGCGGCCAAAAACATTCAGTACTTC; CDR3 protein: CASSLLVDSAAKNIQYF
clone size: -; V gene: TRBV15; D gene: -; J gene: TRBJ1-2; CDR3 DNA: TGTGCCACCAGCAGAGATGGTGCTCGAGGGGGCTACACCTTC; CDR3 protein: CATSRDGARGGYTF
clone size: -; V gene: TRBV5-6; D gene: -; J gene: TRBJ1-2; CDR3 DNA: TGTGCCAGCAGCTTGGACAGGGTTTATGGCTACACCTTC; CDR3 protein: CASSLDRVYGYTF
clone size: -; V gene: TRBV4-3; D gene: -; J gene: TRBJ2-6; CDR3 DNA: TGCGCCAGCAGCCAATATGGGGGGGCAGGGTATACTGGGGCCAACGTCCTGACTTTC; CDR3 protein: CASSQYGGAGYTGANVLTF